This paragraph reports one T cell receptor beta chain. The data are from a study of blood T cell repertoires in COVID-19. In the study overall: Samples of COVID-19 (acute and convalescent) were obtained from the United States, Italy and Spain. Sources were T cells, B-cell-depleted T cells, or PBMCs; the material itself was cDNA or gDNA.

Only in-frame clones appear in the TCRdb table, and some are missing; sequencing was by immunoSEQ multiplex PCR. The sample lists 270,000 or so clones, around 88% occurring once. Germline CDR1 and CDR2: SQVTM and ANQGSEA. The V end lost 1 base, the J end lost 7 bases, and 13 bases lay between the germline ends. This CDR3 is 13 amino acids long. The chain links TRBV29-1 to TRBJ1-1; D gene unclear. Material: peripheral blood. The TCR sequence derives from a man aged 40-55 years with acute or convalescent COVID-19. This CDR3 reads CSVEGTGLNEAFF. CDR3 coding DNA: TGCAGCGTTGAAGGGACTGGGTTGAATGAAGCTTTCTTT. The full variable domain, with the rest looked up from reference TRBV29-1 and TRBJ1-1, is SAVISQKPSRDICQRGTSLTIQCQVDSQVTMMFWYRQQPGQSLTLIATANQGSEATYESGFVIDKFPISRPNLTFSTLTVSNMSPEDSSIYLCSVEGTGLNEAFFGQGTRLTVV.